This T cell receptor beta chain emerged from a study of T cell responses to AZD1222 COVID-19 vaccine. After removal of 3 bases from V and 2 bases from J, the junction contained 8 bases not matched to a gene. The germline V gene encodes CDR1 SGHTA and CDR2 FQGTGA. The CDR3 is 17 residues long. Study-level results: Unmutated regions of variants are reportedly targeted by nearly half of spike-specific TCRs.

A word on this clone: Its antigen is unknown.

This table comes from immunoSEQ multiplex PCR, and its TCRdb copy is limited to in-frame clones, with some not included. Among over 70,000 clones, almost 90% were seen once, and the ten largest hold around 10%. The rearrangement uses TRBV7-3 and TRBJ2-3; TRBD2 agrees at 10 bases. The TCR sequence derives from an adult in good health. The sequenced sample was peripheral blood, obtained on day 0 of MenACWY control vaccination. The CDR3 DNA sequence: TGTGCCAGCAGCTTGAATAGCGGGGGGACTTACACAGATACGCAGTATTTT. Protein: CASSLNSGGTYTDTQYF.